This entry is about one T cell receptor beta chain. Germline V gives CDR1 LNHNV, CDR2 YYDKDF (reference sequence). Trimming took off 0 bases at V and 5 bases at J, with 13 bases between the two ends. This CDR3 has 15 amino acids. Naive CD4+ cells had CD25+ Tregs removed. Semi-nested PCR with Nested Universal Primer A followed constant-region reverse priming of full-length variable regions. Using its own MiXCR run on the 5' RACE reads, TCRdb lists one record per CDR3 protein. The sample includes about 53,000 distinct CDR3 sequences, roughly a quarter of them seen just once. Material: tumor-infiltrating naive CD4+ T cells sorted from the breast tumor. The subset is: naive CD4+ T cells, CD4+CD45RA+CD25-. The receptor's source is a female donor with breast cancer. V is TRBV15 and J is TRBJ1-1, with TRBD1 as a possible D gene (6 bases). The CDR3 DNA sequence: TGTGCCACCAGCAGAGATTTGGTACAGGGAACTGAAGCTTTCTTT. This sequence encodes CATSRDLVQGTEAFF. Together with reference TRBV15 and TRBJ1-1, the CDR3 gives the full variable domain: DAMVIQNPRYQVTQFGKPVTLSCSQTLNHNVMYWYQQKSSQAPKLLFHYYDKDFNNEADTPDNFQSRRPNTSFCFLDIRSPGLGDTAMYLCATSRDLVQGTEAFFGQGTRLTVV.